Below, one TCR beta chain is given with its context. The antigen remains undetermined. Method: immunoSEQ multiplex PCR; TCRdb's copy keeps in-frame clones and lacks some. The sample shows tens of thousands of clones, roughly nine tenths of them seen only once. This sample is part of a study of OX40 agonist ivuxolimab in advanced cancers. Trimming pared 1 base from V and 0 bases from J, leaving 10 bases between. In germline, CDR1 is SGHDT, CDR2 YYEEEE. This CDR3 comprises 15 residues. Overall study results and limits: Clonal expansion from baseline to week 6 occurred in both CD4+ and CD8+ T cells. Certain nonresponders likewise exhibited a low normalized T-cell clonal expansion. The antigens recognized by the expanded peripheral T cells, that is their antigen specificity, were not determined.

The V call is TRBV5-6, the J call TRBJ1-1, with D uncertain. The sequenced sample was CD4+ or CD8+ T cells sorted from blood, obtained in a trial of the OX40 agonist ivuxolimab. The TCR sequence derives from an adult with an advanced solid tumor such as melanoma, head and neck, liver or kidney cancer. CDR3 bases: TGTGCCAGCAGCTTGTACGAGACGGTGAACACTGAAGCTTTCTTT. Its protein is CASSLYETVNTEAFF.